A single sample is the source of the 20 T cell receptor beta chains below, sequenced in a study of T cells in localized non-small cell lung cancer. This table comes from immunoSEQ multiplex PCR, and its TCRdb copy is limited to in-frame clones, with some not included. The profile shows fewer than 25,000 clones, roughly nine tenths of them singletons. Source: peripheral blood, taken before any cancer treatment. Receptors were obtained from a woman aged 40 to 75 with stage I lung adenocarcinoma.

The V call is TRBV5-1, the J call TRBJ2-7; 15 nucleotides agree with TRBD2. V lost 4 bases to trimming and J lost 3 bases; unmatched junction nucleotides: 8. CDR1 and CDR2 from the germline V gene are SGHRS and YFSETQ. The CDR3 runs to 17 residues. The CDR3 DNA follows: TGCGCCAGCAGCCCGGGACTAGCGGGGGGTTTCGACTACGAGCAGTACTTC. Translated, it gives CASSPGLAGGFDYEQYF.

The chain uses TRBV5-1 and TRBJ1-1; 8 bases map to TRBD1. Germline assignment: CDR1 SGHRS and CDR2 YFSETQ. The CDR3 sequence is 15 residues long. V trimming: 2 bases; J trimming: 2 bases; junction bases outside the gene matches: 5. The CDR3 nucleotides are TGCGCCAGCAGCTTCCCGGACAGGGCCAACACTGAAGCTTTCTTT. It translates to CASSFPDRANTEAFF.

The V and J genes are TRBV18 and TRBJ1-1; D gene uncertain. The CDR3 is 13 amino acids. The germline V gene has CDR1 KGHSH and CDR2 LQKENI. V gave up 6 bases and J gave up 4 bases, with 12 bases separating them. This chain's CDR3 is CASSFGEPTEAFF. DNA of the CDR3: TGTGCCAGCTCGTTTGGTGAACCCACTGAAGCTTTCTTT. Full variable domain (rest looked up from reference TRBV18 and TRBJ1-1): NAGVMQNPRHLVRRRGQEARLRCSPMKGHSHVYWYRQLPEEGLKFMVYLQKENIIDESGMPKERFSAEFPKEGPSILRIQQVVRGDSAAYFCASSFGEPTEAFFGQGTRLTVV.

The rearrangement uses TRBV19 and TRBJ1-4; perhaps TRBD1 as D (6 bases). V lost 7 bases, J lost 3 bases, and 12 bases lay in between. This CDR3 has 14 residues. Germline V gene data show CDR1 as LNHDA and CDR2 as SQIVND (reference sequence). CDR3 region: CASKTGRANEKLFF. CDR3 coding DNA: TGTGCCAGTAAAACAGGGAGGGCTAATGAAAAACTGTTTTTT. Complete variable domain (other parts from reference TRBV19 and TRBJ1-4): DGGITQSPKYLFRKEGQNVTLSCEQNLNHDAMYWYRQDPGQGLRLIYYSQIVNDFQKGDIAEGYSVSREKKESFPLTVTSAQKNPTAFYLCASKTGRANEKLFFGSGTQLSVL.

Here the CDR3 reads CASSLPSPGDTQYF. The CDR3 bases are TGTGCCAGCAGCTTGCCCAGCCCGGGGGATACGCAGTATTTT. The chain is built from TRBV5-4 and TRBJ2-3; maybe TRBD2 (5 bases). CDR1 is SGHNT, CDR2 YYREEE, per germline (reference sequence). Trimming cost V 1 base and J 6 bases, with 12 bases left between them. The CDR3 runs to 14 residues. The full variable domain, in which reference TRBV5-4 and TRBJ2-3 provide the parts outside the CDR3, is ETGVTQSPTHLIKTRGQQVTLRCSSQSGHNTVSWYQQALGQGPQFIFQYYREEENGRGNFPPRFSGLQFPNYSSELNVNALELDDSALYLCASSLPSPGDTQYFGPGTRLTVL.

The chain uses TRBV5-6 and TRBJ2-1; perhaps TRBD2 as D (7 bases). CDR1 and CDR2 from the germline V gene are SGHDT and YYEEEE. Trimming took off 4 bases at V and 9 bases at J, with 11 bases between the two ends. The CDR3 sequence is 12 residues long. In DNA form, the CDR3 reads TGTGCCAGCAGCCCAGGGGAGGGTGAGCAGTTCTTC. Translation: CASSPGEGEQFF.

This clone was found once. The V call is TRBV7-9, the J call TRBJ2-5, with D hard to call. V was pared by 5 bases and J by 1 base, with 2 bases between. There are 11 residues in the CDR3. The germline CDR1 and CDR2 sequences are SEHNR and FQNEAQ (reference sequence). The CDR3 region has the DNA TGTGCCAGCAGCATCCAAGAGACCCAGTACTTC. It yields the protein CASSIQETQYF.

The rearrangement uses TRBV30 and TRBJ2-7; D tentatively reads TRBD1 or TRBD2 (5 bases each). With 4 bases removed from V and 9 bases from J, the gap between germline ends came to 16 bases. CDR1 is GTSNPN and CDR2 is SVGIG in the germline V gene (reference sequence). This CDR3 contains 12 residues. CDR3 nucleotides: TGTGCCTGGAAGGGTGGCAGGGAGACGCAGTACTTC. Translated: CAWKGGRETQYF.

V and J are TRBV6-6 and TRBJ2-7, with 7 bases fitting TRBD1. CDR3 length: 15 residues. Germline trimming cut 9 bases from V and 3 bases from J; bases unmatched to any gene: 14. Per the germline V gene, CDR1 is MNHNY and CDR2 is SVGAGI (reference sequence). The CDR3 is CASNKRSDRSYEQYF. In DNA, the CDR3 is TGTGCCAGTAACAAACGCTCGGACAGGAGCTACGAGCAGTACTTC.

This clone occurred once. The chain has TRBV28 and TRBJ1-3, with 8 bases identical to TRBD1. Germline V gene lookup returns CDR1 MDHEN and CDR2 SYDVKM. The length of the CDR3 is 15 residues. J gave up 5 bases and V 3 bases, and 6 bases lay outside the gene matches. The CDR3 region is CASSFAGQGRNTIYF. Written as DNA, the CDR3 is TGTGCCAGCAGTTTCGCCGGACAGGGTAGAAACACCATATATTTT.

V and J are TRBV28 and TRBJ2-5; possibly TRBD2 for D (6 bases). The DNA matches TRBJ2-7 better at its end, which makes the J call doubtful. The CDR3 extends over 14 amino acids. The germline V gene has CDR1 MDHEN and CDR2 SYDVKM. Here the CDR3 DNA reads TGTGCCAGCAGTTCAAACCGGGGGAACCGCGAGCAGTACTTC. Translating it yields CASSSNRGNREQYF.

V and J are TRBV19 and TRBJ1-5; 9 bases match TRBD1. V shed 4 bases and J 1 base; nucleotides not matched to a gene: 11. The CDR3 has 18 residues. Germline CDR1 reads LNHDA; CDR2 reads SQIVND (reference sequence). CDR3 DNA sequence: TGTGCCAGTAGTACCTCCGGGACAGGGCTTGCGAGCAATCAGCCCCAGCATTTT. It translates to CASSTSGTGLASNQPQHF.

This clone was seen a few times. The chain uses TRBV5-6 and TRBJ1-2; D is unclear. V dropped 2 bases and J dropped 7 bases, with 15 bases sitting between them. The germline gives CDR1 SGHDT, CDR2 YYEEEE. The CDR3 runs to 14 residues. CDR3 bases: TGTGCCAGCAGCTTTCGGAGCGCATCGGGTGGCTACACCTTC. It specifies CASSFRSASGGYTF.

V gene TRBV28 combines with J gene TRBJ1-2, with a tentative D call TRBD1 (6 bases). The CDR3 is 10 residues long. Deletions cut 7 bases from V and 9 bases from J, with 9 bases between. The V gene's germline CDR1 is MDHEN and CDR2 SYDVKM. CDR3 in DNA: TGTGCCAGCAATCAGGGGAGCTACACCTTC. It codes for CASNQGSYTF.

The rearrangement joins TRBV29-1 to TRBJ2-7; possibly TRBD1 or TRBD2 for D (5 bases each). Trimming stripped 1 base from V and 4 bases from J, with 14 bases between. Germline lookup yields CDR1 SQVTM and CDR2 ANQGSEA. CDR3 size: 14 residues. CDR3 sequence reads: CSVEGLGREYEQYF. CDR3 nucleotide sequence: TGCAGCGTTGAAGGTCTGGGCAGGGAGTACGAGCAGTACTTC.

The genes are TRBV7-2 and TRBJ2-7, with TRBD1 matching 10 bases. The V gene's germline CDR1 is SGHTA and CDR2 FQGNSA. The CDR3 is 15 amino acids. V lost 5 bases, J lost 4 bases, and 8 bases stayed unmatched. The CDR3 is CASSMTGGVGYEQYF. The CDR3 nucleotides read TGTGCCAGCAGCATGACAGGGGGCGTAGGATACGAGCAGTACTTC. The variable domain in full, completed from reference TRBV7-2 and TRBJ2-7, reads GAGVSQSPSNKVTEKGKDVELRCDPISGHTALYWYRQSLGQGLEFLIYFQGNSAPDKSGLPSDRFSAERTGGSVSTLTIQRTQQEDSAVYLCASSMTGGVGYEQYFGPGTRLTVT.

V gene TRBV19 combines with J gene TRBJ2-3, with unresolved D. Looked up from germline, CDR1 is LNHDA and CDR2 is SQIVND (reference sequence). Trimming took off 3 bases at V and 5 bases at J, with 9 bases between the two ends. The CDR3 has 13 residues. The CDR3 reads CASSIQVQDTQYF. In nucleotides, the CDR3 is TGTGCCAGTAGTATCCAGGTTCAAGATACGCAGTATTTT.

This chain uses TRBV13 with TRBJ2-6; D ambiguous. The length of the CDR3 is 14 residues. V dropped 7 bases and J dropped 2 bases, with 9 bases sitting between them. Germline CDR1 is PRHDT and CDR2 is FYEKMQ (reference sequence). In nucleotides, the CDR3 is TGTGCCAGCACCCCCGTAGCTGGGGCCAACGTCCTGACTTTC. Residues: CASTPVAGANVLTF.

This chain uses TRBV28 with TRBJ1-1; 10 bases line up with TRBD1. This CDR3 is built from 14 residues. CDR1 MDHEN and CDR2 SYDVKM come from the germline V gene. V shed 4 bases, J shed 7 bases, and the junction held 6 bases outside the gene matches. CDR3 residues: CASSSGQGLGEAFF. DNA for the CDR3: TGTGCCAGCAGTTCGGGACAGGGGCTGGGTGAAGCTTTCTTT. Variable domain in full (rest from reference TRBV28 and TRBJ1-1): DVKVTQSSRYLVKRTGEKVFLECVQDMDHENMFWYRQDPGLGLRLIYFSYDVKMKEKGDIPEGYSVSREKKERFSLILESASTNQTSMYLCASSSGQGLGEAFFGQGTRLTVV.

The chain couples TRBV7-2 to TRBJ1-5; 8 bases map to TRBD1. In germline, CDR1 is SGHTA, CDR2 FQGNSA. The CDR3 runs to 15 residues. V trimming: 1 base; J trimming: 6 bases; junction bases outside the gene matches: 5. In nucleotides, the CDR3 is TGTGCCAGCAGCTTAGTCCCAGGGGGCGGTCAGCCCCAGCATTTT. It codes for CASSLVPGGGQPQHF.